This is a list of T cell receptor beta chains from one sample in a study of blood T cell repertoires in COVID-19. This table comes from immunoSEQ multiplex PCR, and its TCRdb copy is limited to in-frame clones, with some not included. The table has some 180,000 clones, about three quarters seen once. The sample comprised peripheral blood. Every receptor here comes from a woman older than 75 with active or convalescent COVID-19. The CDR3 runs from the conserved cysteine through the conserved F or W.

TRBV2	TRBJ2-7	CASTSGGAKAYEQYF
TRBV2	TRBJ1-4	CASSDPDRPPEKLFF
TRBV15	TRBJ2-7	CATSRGGVSSYEQYF
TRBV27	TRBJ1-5	CASRGQGLNNQPQHF
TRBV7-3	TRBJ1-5	CASSLTAGQHF
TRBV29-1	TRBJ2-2	CSARSGTGNTGELFF
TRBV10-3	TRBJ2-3	CAISNPGQKSDTQYF
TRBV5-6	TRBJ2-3	CASSQSGRGFTDTQYF
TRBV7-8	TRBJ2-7	CASSLGEGEQYF
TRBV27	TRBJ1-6	CASSRTTGAVNSPLHF
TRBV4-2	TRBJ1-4	CASSQEHRGRGEKLFF
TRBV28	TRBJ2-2	CASSPPGGTRELFF
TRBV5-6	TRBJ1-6	CASSSGTGGSPLHF
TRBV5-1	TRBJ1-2	CASSQGTGGPYGYTF
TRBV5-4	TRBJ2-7	CASSLTGTYEQYF
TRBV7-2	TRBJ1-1	CASSASQGNTEAFF
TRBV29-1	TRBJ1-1	CSVEKGADTEAFF
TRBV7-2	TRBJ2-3	CASSSIAGRSTDTQYF
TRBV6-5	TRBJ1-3	CASSSGPNTIYF
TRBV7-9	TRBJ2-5	CASSPGTGSQETQYF
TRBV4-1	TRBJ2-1	CASSPTPAGGRENEQFF
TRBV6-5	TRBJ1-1	CASSYTWNTEAFF
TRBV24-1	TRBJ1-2	CATSASRDYGYTF
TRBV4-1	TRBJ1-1	CASSAIGGQNLNTEAFF
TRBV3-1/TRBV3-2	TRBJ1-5	CASSQDFIVGIADQENSNQPQHF
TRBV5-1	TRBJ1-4	CASSPTYNEKLFF
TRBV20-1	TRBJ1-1	CSASLIRVYLNTEAFF
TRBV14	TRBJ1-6	CASSQVLGRGSPLHF
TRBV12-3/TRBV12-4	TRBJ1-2	CASSMDRVGGYTF
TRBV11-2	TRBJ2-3	CASSLKPRQGGTDTQYF
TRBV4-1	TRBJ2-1	CASSRSQSYNEQFF
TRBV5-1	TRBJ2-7	CASSLTDGYEQYF
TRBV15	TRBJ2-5	CATSREIQGVQETQYF
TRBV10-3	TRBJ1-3	CAISESNTDSGNTIYF
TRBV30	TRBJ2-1	CAWRQGGGVEQFF
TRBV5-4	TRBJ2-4	CASSLGGGGAVDIQYF
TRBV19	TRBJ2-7	CASRSRGYEQYF
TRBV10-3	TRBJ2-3	CAISERQGPSTDTQYF
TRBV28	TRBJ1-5	CASTRNVGAPSQPQHF
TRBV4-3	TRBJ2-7	CASSRYRDRERLPPYEQYF
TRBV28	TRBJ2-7	CASSFWRQGSYEQYF
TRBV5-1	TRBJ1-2	CASSLAPGVRGVLRGYTF
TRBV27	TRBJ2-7	CASGRQAASYEQYF
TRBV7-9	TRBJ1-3	CASSKQGRGTRNTIYF
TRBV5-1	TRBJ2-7	CASSHPPGEQYF
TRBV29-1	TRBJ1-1	CSVEDFGGTEAFF
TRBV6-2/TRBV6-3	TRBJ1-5	CASSYSLGGGDQPQHF
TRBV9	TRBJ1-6	CASSVGGEWSSPLHF
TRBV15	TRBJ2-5	CATSRDSVGASGGAETQYF
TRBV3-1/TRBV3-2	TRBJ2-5	CASSPGRETQYF
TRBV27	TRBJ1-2	CASSFRDRAFWGYTF
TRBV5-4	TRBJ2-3	CASSLRRVSSTDTQYF
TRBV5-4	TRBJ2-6	CASSRAPTGGFRSGANVLTF
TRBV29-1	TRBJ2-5	CSVYNAVETQYF
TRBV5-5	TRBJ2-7	CASSLEGTTYEQYF
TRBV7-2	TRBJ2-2	CASSLKAGGELFF
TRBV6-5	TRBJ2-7	CASRLAAPYEQYF
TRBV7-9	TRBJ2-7	CASSLGLVNYEQYF
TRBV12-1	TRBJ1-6	CASSFLQGDGNSPLHF
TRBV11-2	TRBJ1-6	CASSRQGDSPLHF